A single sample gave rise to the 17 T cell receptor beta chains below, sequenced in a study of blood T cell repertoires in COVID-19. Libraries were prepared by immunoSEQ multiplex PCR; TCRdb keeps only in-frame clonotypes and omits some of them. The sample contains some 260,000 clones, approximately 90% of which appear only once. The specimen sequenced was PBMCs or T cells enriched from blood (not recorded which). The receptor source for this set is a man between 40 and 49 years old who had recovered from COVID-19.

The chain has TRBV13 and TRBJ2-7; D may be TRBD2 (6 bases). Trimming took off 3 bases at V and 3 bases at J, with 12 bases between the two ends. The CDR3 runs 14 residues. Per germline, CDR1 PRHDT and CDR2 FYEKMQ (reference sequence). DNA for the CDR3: TGTGCCAGCAGCTTTGGGACTGGGGTCTACGAGCAGTACTTC. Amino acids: CASSFGTGVYEQYF.

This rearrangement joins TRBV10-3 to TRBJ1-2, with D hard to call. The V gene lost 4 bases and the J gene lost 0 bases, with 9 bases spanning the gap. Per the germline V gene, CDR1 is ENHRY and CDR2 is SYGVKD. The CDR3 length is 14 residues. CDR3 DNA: TGTGCCATCAGTGCGGGGAATCCTAACTATGGCTACACCTTC. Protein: CAISAGNPNYGYTF.

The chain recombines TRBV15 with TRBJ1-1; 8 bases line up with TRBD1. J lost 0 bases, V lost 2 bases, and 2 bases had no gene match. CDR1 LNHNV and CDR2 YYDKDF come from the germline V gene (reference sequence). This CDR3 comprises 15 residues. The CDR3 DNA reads TGTGCCACCAGCAGACGGACAGGGTTGAACACTGAAGCTTTCTTT. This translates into CATSRRTGLNTEAFF. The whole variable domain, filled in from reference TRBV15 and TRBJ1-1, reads DAMVIQNPRYQVTQFGKPVTLSCSQTLNHNVMYWYQQKSSQAPKLLFHYYDKDFNNEADTPDNFQSRRPNTSFCFLDIRSPGLGDTAMYLCATSRRTGLNTEAFFGQGTRLTVV.

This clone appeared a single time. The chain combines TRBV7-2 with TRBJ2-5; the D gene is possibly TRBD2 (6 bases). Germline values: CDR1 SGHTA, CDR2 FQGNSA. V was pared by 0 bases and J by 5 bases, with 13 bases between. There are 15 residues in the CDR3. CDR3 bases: TGTGCCAGCAGCTTAGCGGGAGGTCGGGCGGAGACCCAGTACTTC. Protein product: CASSLAGGRAETQYF.

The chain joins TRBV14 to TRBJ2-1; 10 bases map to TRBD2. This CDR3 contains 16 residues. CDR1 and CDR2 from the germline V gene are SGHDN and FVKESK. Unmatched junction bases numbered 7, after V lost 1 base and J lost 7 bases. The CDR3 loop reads CASSQGGLAGVNEQFF. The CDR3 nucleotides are TGTGCCAGCAGCCAAGGGGGGCTAGCGGGAGTTAATGAGCAGTTCTTC.

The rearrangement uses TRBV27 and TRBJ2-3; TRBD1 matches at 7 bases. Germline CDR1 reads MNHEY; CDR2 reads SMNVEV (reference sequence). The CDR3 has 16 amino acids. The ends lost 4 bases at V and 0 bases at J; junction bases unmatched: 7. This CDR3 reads CASSYRGPTSTDTQYF. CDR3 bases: TGTGCCAGCAGTTACAGGGGCCCTACAAGCACAGATACGCAGTATTTT.

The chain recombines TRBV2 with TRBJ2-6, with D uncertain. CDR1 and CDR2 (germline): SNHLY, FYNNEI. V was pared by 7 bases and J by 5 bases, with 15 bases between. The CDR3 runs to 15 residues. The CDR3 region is CASKNHSARANVLTF. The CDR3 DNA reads TGTGCCAGCAAAAATCACTCCGCAAGGGCCAACGTCCTGACTTTC.

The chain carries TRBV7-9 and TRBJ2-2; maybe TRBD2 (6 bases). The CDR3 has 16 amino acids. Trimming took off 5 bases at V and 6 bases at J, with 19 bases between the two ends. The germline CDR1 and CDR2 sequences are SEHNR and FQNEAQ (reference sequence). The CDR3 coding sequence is TGTGCCAGCAGCCCCGTTAGAGGGCGGGAACCCGGGGAGCTGTTTTTT. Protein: CASSPVRGREPGELFF.

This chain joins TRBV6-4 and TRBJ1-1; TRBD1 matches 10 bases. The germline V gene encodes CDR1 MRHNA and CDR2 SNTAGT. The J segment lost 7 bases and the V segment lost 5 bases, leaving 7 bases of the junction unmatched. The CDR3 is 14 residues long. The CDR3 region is CASSPDRGGSEAFF. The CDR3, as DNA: TGTGCCAGCAGTCCGGACAGGGGGGGTAGTGAAGCTTTCTTT.

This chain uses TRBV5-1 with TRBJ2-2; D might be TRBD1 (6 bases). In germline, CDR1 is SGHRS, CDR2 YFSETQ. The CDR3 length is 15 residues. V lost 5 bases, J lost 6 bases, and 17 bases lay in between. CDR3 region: CASRFDRRVAGELFF. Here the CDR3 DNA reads TGCGCCAGCAGGTTTGACAGGCGGGTAGCCGGGGAGCTGTTTTTT.

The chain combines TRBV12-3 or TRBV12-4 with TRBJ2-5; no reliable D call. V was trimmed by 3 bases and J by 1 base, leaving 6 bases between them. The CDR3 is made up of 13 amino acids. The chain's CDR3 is CASSFTGQETQYF. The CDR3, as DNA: TGTGCCAGCAGTTTTACCGGCCAAGAGACCCAGTACTTC.

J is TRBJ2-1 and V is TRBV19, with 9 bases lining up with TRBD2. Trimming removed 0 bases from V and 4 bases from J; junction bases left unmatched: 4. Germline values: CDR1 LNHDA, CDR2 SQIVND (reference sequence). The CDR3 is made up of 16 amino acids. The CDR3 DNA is TGTGCCAGTAGTATAGAGGCTAGCGGGACATACAATGAGCAGTTCTTC. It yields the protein CASSIEASGTYNEQFF.

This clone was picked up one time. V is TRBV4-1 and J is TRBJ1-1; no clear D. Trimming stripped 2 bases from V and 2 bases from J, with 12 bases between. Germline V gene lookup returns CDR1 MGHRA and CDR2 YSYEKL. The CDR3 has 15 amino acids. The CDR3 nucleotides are TGCGCCAGCAGCCAATCGAGTCGTGAAAACACTGAAGCTTTCTTT. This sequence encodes CASSQSSRENTEAFF.

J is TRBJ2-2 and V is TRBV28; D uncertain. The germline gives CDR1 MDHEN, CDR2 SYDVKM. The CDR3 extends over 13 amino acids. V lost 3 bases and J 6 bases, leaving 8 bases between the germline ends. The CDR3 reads CASSFIVSGELFF. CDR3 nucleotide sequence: TGTGCCAGCAGTTTTATAGTCTCCGGGGAGCTGTTTTTT.

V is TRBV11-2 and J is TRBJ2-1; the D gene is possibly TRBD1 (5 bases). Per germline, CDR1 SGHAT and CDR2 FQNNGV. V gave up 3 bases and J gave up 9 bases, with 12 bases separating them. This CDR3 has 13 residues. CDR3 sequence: CASSLDNLAEQFF. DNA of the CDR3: TGTGCCAGCAGCTTGGACAACTTAGCTGAGCAGTTCTTC.

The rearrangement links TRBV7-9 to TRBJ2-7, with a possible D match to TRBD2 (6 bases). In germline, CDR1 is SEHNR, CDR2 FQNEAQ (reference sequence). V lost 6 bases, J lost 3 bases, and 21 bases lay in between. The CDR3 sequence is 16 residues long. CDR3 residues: CASSPAVGGRIYEQYF. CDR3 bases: TGTGCCAGCAGTCCCGCGGTGGGAGGCAGAATCTACGAGCAGTACTTC.

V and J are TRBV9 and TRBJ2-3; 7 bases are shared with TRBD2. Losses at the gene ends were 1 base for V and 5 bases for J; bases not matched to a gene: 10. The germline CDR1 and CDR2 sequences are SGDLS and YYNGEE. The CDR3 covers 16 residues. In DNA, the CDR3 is TGTGCCAGCAGCGTAAGTGGTCTAGCGGACCGAGATACGCAGTATTTT. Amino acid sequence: CASSVSGLADRDTQYF.